The 2 T cell receptor beta chains listed next were all sequenced from one sample in a study of CD4 T cells in relation to SARS-CoV-2 and coronaviruses. CD4+ T cells from unexposed donors were obtained before the COVID-19 pandemic (2011-2018). After about 10 days of culture, CD4+ T cells were isolated. Method: immunoSEQ multiplex PCR; TCRdb's copy keeps in-frame clones and lacks some. This repertoire shows 20,000 or so clones, around 81% found once; its top ten account for around a tenth. Their antigens are not known. The sequenced sample consisted of CD4+ T cells from PBMCs, cultured in vitro. The receptors were sampled from a human donor in good health.

In this sample, this clone is medium-sized. The chain couples TRBV7-8 to TRBJ2-7, with TRBD2 identical over 9 bases. Per the germline V gene, CDR1 is SGHVS and CDR2 is FQNEAQ. This CDR3 has 14 amino acids. CDR3 sequence reads: CATGGREGQREQYF. CDR3 in DNA: TGTGCGACCGGGGGGCGGGAGGGGCAGAGGGAGCAGTACTTC.

The chain links TRBV4-3 to TRBJ1-3, with 8 bases fitting TRBD1. CDR3 length: 15 amino acids. With V trimmed by 4 bases and J by 4 bases, 6 bases remained unmatched. The germline V gene encodes CDR1 LGHNA and CDR2 YSLEER. The CDR3 is CASSRQGTGGNTIYF. The CDR3 coding sequence is TGCGCCAGCAGCCGACAGGGGACTGGAGGAAACACCATATATTTT.